This T cell receptor (beta chain) was identified in a study of cytomegalovirus exposure and HLA in healthy donors. Study at large: An earlier analysis found roughly 100 million unique TCR beta sequences from about 190 million T cells.

Healthy individuals who donated bone marrow served as the donors. The V end was cut by 5 bases, the J end by 4 bases, with 8 bases between. The CDR3 sequence is 13 residues long. From germline, CDR1 is MNHNS and CDR2 SASEGT. PCR amplification relied on 60 Vbeta primers (plus 13 Jbeta primers). Measured with immunoSEQ multiplex PCR; TCRdb has only the in-frame clones, and not every one. The table shows more than 95,000 clones, with 81% occurring only once. Findings of the study overall: HLA-A and HLA-B allele assignments for most subjects were reportedly predicted accurately using TCR beta sequences. Common viral pathogens (according to a later analysis) appeared linked to several of the most significant clusters.

As for this clone: Antigen: not known.

V is TRBV6-1 and J is TRBJ2-2, with a tentative D call TRBD1 (6 bases). The sample taken for sequencing was PBMCs. The clonotype originates from a woman in her twenties or thirties in good health and CMV-seronegative. DNA of the CDR3: TGTGCCAGCAGTATAGGGGGCACCGGGGAGCTGTTTTTT. Protein product: CASSIGGTGELFF.